This is a list of T cell receptor beta chains from one sample in a study of blood T cell repertoires in COVID-19. Libraries were prepared by immunoSEQ multiplex PCR; TCRdb keeps only in-frame clonotypes and omits some of them. There are more than 300,000 clones in the sample; about 86% occur only once, and roughly 1.2% lies in the top ten. The sequenced sample consisted of peripheral blood. These receptors all come from a woman aged 50 to 65 with acute or convalescent COVID-19. Each CDR3 is given with its conserved first and last residue. A D gene is named only where the DNA matches it firmly. For some rows the clone size is stated as once, few or many, or as a class when expanded; others skip it.

J,size,length,V,D,DNA,CDR3
TRBJ2-7,few,13,TRBV30,TRBD1,TGTGCCTGGGCCCGGGACAGCAACTACGAGCAGTACTTC,CAWARDSNYEQYF
TRBJ1-1,.,12,TRBV30,TRBD1,TGTGCCTGGAGTCAAGGGGGCCCCGAAGCTTTCTTT,CAWSQGGPEAFF
TRBJ2-7,.,15,TRBV18,TRBD1,TGTGCCAGCTCACCAGGGGACAGATACTCCTACGAGCAGTACTTC,CASSPGDRYSYEQYF
TRBJ1-1,few,13,TRBV12-3/TRBV12-4,.,TGTGCCAGCAGTTTAGCGCAGGGTACTGAAGCTTTCTTT,CASSLAQGTEAFF
TRBJ1-1,.,14,TRBV2,.,TGTGCCAGCAGTGTAGGAGCCATGAACACTGAAGCTTTCTTT,CASSVGAMNTEAFF
TRBJ1-2,.,11,TRBV9,.,TGTGCCAGCAGCGTGACACATGGCTACACCTTC,CASSVTHGYTF
TRBJ1-6,.,13,TRBV11-2,.,TGTGCCAGCAGCTTTGGCTTGGATTCACCCCTCCACTTT,CASSFGLDSPLHF
TRBJ1-1,.,14,TRBV19,.,TGTGCCAGCATTTATGGAGGGTACGACACTGAAGCTTTCTTT,CASIYGGYDTEAFF
TRBJ2-1,.,13,TRBV19,.,TGTGCCAGTAGTATTGTCGGGGGATATGAGCAGTTCTTC,CASSIVGGYEQFF
TRBJ2-5,.,15,TRBV6-4,TRBD2,TGTGCCAGCAGTCGCAATAGCGGGGTCCAAGAGACCCAGTACTTC,CASSRNSGVQETQYF
TRBJ2-2,.,14,TRBV20-1,.,TGCAGTGCTAGTTCCGGTCTCGACACCGGGGAGCTGTTTTTT,CSASSGLDTGELFF
TRBJ2-5,once,16,TRBV6-5,TRBD2,TGTGCCAGCAGTTACGCGCCCGCGGGGGGGCAAGAGACCCAGTACTTC,CASSYAPAGGQETQYF
TRBJ1-2,.,16,TRBV7-8,TRBD1,TGTGCCAGCAGCTTAGACCGCACAGGGGCTAACTATGGCTACACCTTC,CASSLDRTGANYGYTF
TRBJ2-5,few,11,TRBV20-1,.,TGCACCGCCGGGGTTCAAGAGACCCAGTACTTC,CTAGVQETQYF
TRBJ2-3,.,14,TRBV10-3,.,TGTGCCATCAGTGACACGGGAAGCACAGATACGCAGTATTTT,CAISDTGSTDTQYF
TRBJ1-5,.,15,TRBV6-2/TRBV6-3,.,TGTGCCAGCAGTTATGAGGGTTATCTCGGCCAGCCCCAGCATTTT,CASSYEGYLGQPQHF
TRBJ1-1,.,14,TRBV27,TRBD1,TGTGCCAGCAGTTTATCTTCGGACAGGGGGGGGGCTTTCTTT,CASSLSSDRGGAFF
TRBJ2-3,.,11,TRBV6-5,.,TGTGCCAGCAGGACACCAGATACGCAGTATTTT,CASRTPDTQYF
TRBJ1-1,.,15,TRBV3-1/TRBV3-2,.,TGTGCCAGCAGCCCGAGCAGCGGTATGAACACTGAAGCTTTCTTT,CASSPSSGMNTEAFF
TRBJ1-2,.,14,TRBV5-6,.,TGTGCCAGCAGCTTGGTCGAGAATAACTATGGCTACACCTTC,CASSLVENNYGYTF
TRBJ2-3,.,14,TRBV7-2,.,TGTGCCAGCAGCTTAGACAGTCGCACAGATACGCAGTATTTT,CASSLDSRTDTQYF
TRBJ2-1,.,11,TRBV19,.,TGTGCCAGTAGCCTAGACAATGAGCAGTTCTTC,CASSLDNEQFF
TRBJ2-5,.,17,TRBV7-2,TRBD2,TGTGCCAGCAGCTTCAGGGGTAGCGGGGATTCCCAAGAGACCCAGTACTTC,CASSFRGSGDSQETQYF